This paragraph covers one TCR beta chain sequence. The V and J ends lost 5 bases and 1 base respectively, with 17 bases between them. CDR1 and CDR2 (germline): MDHEN, SYDVKM. The CDR3 is 16 amino acids. Sequenced by immunoSEQ multiplex PCR; TCRdb stores in-frame clones only, minus some. The repertoire has 250,000 to 400,000 clones, about 91% of them found once; the top ten carry approximately 1.6%. This sample was taken from a study of blood T cell repertoires in COVID-19. Study details: The study drew acute and convalescent COVID-19 samples from the United States, Italy and Spain. PBMCs, B-cell-depleted T cells, or T cells were the source of the cDNA or gDNA that made up the material.

The chain uses TRBV28 and TRBJ2-5; D may be TRBD1 (6 bases). The sequence was collected from a woman younger than 45 with COVID-19, enrolled during active disease. Input material: peripheral blood. The CDR3 DNA sequence: TGTGCCAGCAGTCCTACCAACAGGGTAATCCAAGAGACCCAGTACTTC. It yields the protein CASSPTNRVIQETQYF.